Listed here is a single T cell receptor (beta chain). What it binds is not known. It was CD45RO-negative cells, positively selected for CCR7, that made up naive CD8 cells, with terminally differentiated effector memory CD45RA+ cells excluded. Donors had no recently reported acute infections or vaccinations and were HIV-negative. The length of the CDR3 is 13 residues. Germline CDR1 is WSHSY and CDR2 is SAAADI. V was cut by 4 bases and J by 2 bases, with 9 bases left in between. The protocol was immunoSEQ multiplex PCR, while the TCRdb copy is restricted to in-frame clones and leaves out a portion. The sample has millions of clones, about 95% seen once. The data were taken from a study of shared clonotypes between healthy human individuals. Study-wide results and limits: For naive CD4 cells, roughly 4.6% of clonotypes were shared across a handful of donors. Genetic and exposure-history diversity was limited by the few donors.

The sequence derives from a man aged 18 to 30 in good health. The chain combines TRBV10-2 with TRBJ2-7; possibly TRBD1 for D (5 bases). Sequencing was carried out using naive CD8+ T cells sorted from blood. The CDR3 nucleotides read TGCGCCAGCAGTGCAGGGTATACCTACGAGCAGTACTTC. This translates into CASSAGYTYEQYF.